A selection of T cell receptor beta chains follows, all from one sample in a study of blood T cell repertoires in COVID-19. Sequenced by immunoSEQ multiplex PCR; TCRdb stores in-frame clones only, minus some. The sample lists 120,000 or so clones, 70% to 85% occurring once. The sample taken for sequencing was peripheral blood. Receptors were obtained from a human donor with acute or convalescent COVID-19. The donor label of this sample is uncertain. CDR3s include the opening cysteine and the closing phenylalanine or tryptophan. D genes are given only for firm matches. Only some rows state a clone size, as once, few, many or a class for expanded clones.

J gene | V gene | D gene | clone size | CDR3 protein
TRBJ1-2 | TRBV24-1 | NA | NA | CATSDSGYGYTF
TRBJ2-2 | TRBV11-2 | NA | many | CASSPQGGRATGELFF
TRBJ1-2 | TRBV7-9 | TRBD1 | NA | CASSSQGASYTF
TRBJ1-2 | TRBV20-1 | NA | NA | CSANSGSGYTF
TRBJ1-1 | TRBV6-6 | TRBD1 | NA | CASSSPTGSEAFF
TRBJ1-2 | TRBV3-1/TRBV3-2 | TRBD1 | NA | CASSRGTGAGYTF
TRBJ1-6 | TRBV6-5 | TRBD1 | NA | CASRWGQGGSPLHF
TRBJ1-5 | TRBV18 | NA | NA | CASSSGLGGRDQPQHF
TRBJ2-6 | TRBV7-2 | NA | NA | CASSLGITGANVLTF
TRBJ2-3 | TRBV18 | TRBD1 | NA | CASSRTGPNTDTQYF
TRBJ2-6 | TRBV5-1 | TRBD2 | once | CASSSTGRGGPGANVLTF
TRBJ1-1 | TRBV12-5 | TRBD1 | NA | CASGLGQGGTEAFF
TRBJ1-1 | TRBV6-5 | TRBD1 | once | CASSRQGTEAFF
TRBJ1-5 | TRBV6-1 | TRBD1 | few | CASSEATGVSNQPQHF
TRBJ2-5 | TRBV24-1 | NA | once | CATRGAGEETQYF
TRBJ2-5 | TRBV3-1/TRBV3-2 | TRBD2 | NA | CASSHSGTSRETQYF
TRBJ1-6 | TRBV5-1 | TRBD1 | NA | CASSLGQLGTVNSPLHF
TRBJ1-4 | TRBV10-3 | TRBD1 | NA | CAISATGAATNEKLFF
TRBJ1-4 | TRBV6-5 | NA | NA | CASSSGGNYEKLFF
TRBJ1-1 | TRBV7-3 | NA | NA | CASSPGGSNTEAFF
TRBJ2-7 | TRBV28 | NA | NA | CASSLYGSSYEQYF
TRBJ1-1 | TRBV20-1 | NA | NA | CSASRERTEAFF
TRBJ1-1 | TRBV7-9 | TRBD1 | many | CASSFVGQKTEAFF
TRBJ2-3 | TRBV28 | TRBD2 | NA | CASSLGTSGPDTQYF
TRBJ2-3 | TRBV7-9 | NA | NA | CASSSNGGAGGTDTQYF
TRBJ2-1 | TRBV10-2 | NA | NA | CASRASSYNEQFF
TRBJ1-5 | TRBV6-5 | TRBD1 | NA | CASSLAGGGQPQHF
TRBJ1-4 | TRBV28 | TRBD1 | NA | CASSLTGVANEKLFF
TRBJ2-1 | TRBV11-2 | TRBD2 | NA | CASSLRLAGMDNEQFF
TRBJ2-3 | TRBV7-9 | TRBD2 | once | CASSPRLATADTQYF
TRBJ2-3 | TRBV19 | NA | NA | CASSIPSESTDTQYF
TRBJ1-2 | TRBV7-9 | NA | few | CASSLVQTYGYTF
TRBJ2-3 | TRBV30 | NA | NA | CAWKIGGTEVTDTQYF
TRBJ1-2 | TRBV3-1/TRBV3-2 | NA | NA | CASSQGLLYGYTF
TRBJ2-5 | TRBV3-1/TRBV3-2 | TRBD1 | NA | CASSPYRGPAQETQYF
TRBJ2-7 | TRBV27 | TRBD1 | NA | CASSSTGTGGYEQYF
TRBJ1-2 | TRBV5-6 | NA | few | CASSTPWSNYGYTF
TRBJ2-2 | TRBV28 | TRBD1 | NA | CASTPGGGELFF
TRBJ1-3 | TRBV7-6 | NA | NA | CASSLNTGSGNTIYF